Below, 2 T cell receptor beta chains from the same sample are listed, as sequenced in a study of T cell responses to AZD1222 COVID-19 vaccine (dated by TCRdb to 2020 to 2023). The method was the immunoSEQ multiplex PCR assay. In TCRdb, the immuneACCESS table is reduced to in-frame sequences with V and J assigned. These tables do not hold every clone; where another copy was compared, an unresolved V gene accounts for under half, and the others remain unexplained. This sample lists 100,000 to 140,000 clones; around 90% were detected once. The ten biggest clones cover roughly 6.5% of the sample. Interpreted using the paper, the time point label stands for: baseline before first vaccination. The sequencing used peripheral blood, collected on day 0 of AZD1222 vaccination. Receptors originate from an adult in good health.

The chain joins TRBV7-3 to TRBJ2-3, with 7 bases that match TRBD2. Germline V lookup: CDR1 SGHTA, CDR2 FQGTGA. V shed 1 base, J shed 3 bases, and the junction held 4 bases outside the gene matches. CDR3 size: 15 residues. For the CDR3, the DNA is TGTGCCAGCAGCTTAAAGGCGGGAGTAACAGATACGCAGTATTTT. Its protein is CASSLKAGVTDTQYF.

The chain uses TRBV19 and TRBJ1-5, with D possibly matching TRBD1 (6 bases). This CDR3 comprises 15 residues. CDR1 LNHDA and CDR2 SQIVND come from the germline V gene (reference sequence). Trimming left V 10 bases short and J 0 bases short, with 16 bases between. In DNA, the CDR3 is TGTGCCACCATGGACAGCCTCTATAGCAATCAGCCCCAGCATTTT. It translates to CATMDSLYSNQPQHF.